The source of this T cell receptor (beta chain) is a study of T cell responses to AZD1222 COVID-19 vaccine. Regarding the study as a whole: Among the donors, most were white British and more were female, and clonal diversity was possibly underestimated.

Here immunoSEQ multiplex PCR was the method, and the copy in TCRdb shows in-frame clones only, minus some. The sample shows around 200,000 clones, around nine tenths of them seen only once. The CDR3 length is 14 residues. The V and J ends lost 7 bases and 3 bases respectively, with 15 bases between them. Germline V CDR1 and CDR2: MDHEN, SYDVKM. Concerning this clone itself: What it binds is unknown.

Sample: peripheral blood, taken on day 0 of AZD1222 vaccination. The chain has TRBV28 and TRBJ1-1, with a weak D call TRBD1 (5 bases). This TCR came from an adult in good health. The CDR3 here is CASNLWGKDTEAFF. CDR3 coding DNA: TGTGCCAGCAACCTCTGGGGGAAGGACACTGAAGCTTTCTTT.